This TCR beta chain comes out of a study of T cell responses to AZD1222 COVID-19 vaccine. The CDR3 is made up of 18 amino acids. For this clone: The antigen is undetermined.

Generated by immunoSEQ multiplex PCR, the TCRdb table keeps only in-frame clones and is missing some. The sample has 120,000 or so clones; 88% are singletons. Study-level results: Clonal diversity may have been underestimated, and the donors were mostly white British, with more females than males.

This chain joins TRBV12-2 and TRBJ2-2; the D call of TRBD1 is as the table states it, not checked on the DNA. TRBV12-2 is a pseudogene. Source: peripheral blood, taken on day 0 of AZD1222 vaccination. This TCR was sampled from an adult in good health. Here the CDR3 reads CASRTGTGDNPNTGELFF. As DNA, the CDR3 is TGTGCAAGTCGTACCGGGACAGGGGATAACCCGAACACCGGGGAGCTGTTTTTT.